This T cell receptor (beta chain) stems from a study of blood T cell repertoires in COVID-19. Background on the study: T cells, B-cell-depleted T cells, or PBMCs supplied cDNA or gDNA.

Assay: immunoSEQ multiplex PCR; the TCRdb copy retains only in-frame clones and omits some. The data hold some 210,000 clones, with 80% to 95% observed a single time. Trimming at V came to 5 bases and at J to 8 bases, leaving 10 bases not matched to a gene. This CDR3 region has 14 residues. Germline V gene sequence: CDR1 SNHLY, CDR2 FYNNEI. The chain carries TRBV2 and TRBJ1-2; 8 bases line up with TRBD1. The receptor comes from a man between 60 and 75 years old with COVID-19, enrolled during active disease. Source material: peripheral blood. The CDR3 DNA reads TGTGCCAGCAGTTATGGGAGCCAGGGGGCCGGCTACACCTTC. Its protein is CASSYGSQGAGYTF.